Included here is one T cell receptor beta chain sequence, with context. Its antigen remains unknown. This sample is part of a study of cytomegalovirus exposure and HLA in healthy donors. Both 60 Vbeta primers and 13 Jbeta primers went into the PCR. Sequencing was performed with immunoSEQ multiplex PCR; in TCRdb, only in-frame clones are kept and a portion is missing. The data hold about 120,000 clones, with over 65% observed a single time. The CDR3 is made up of 14 amino acids. Germline loops: CDR1 ENHRY, CDR2 SYGVKD. V dropped 6 bases and J dropped 0; count of bases not matched to a gene: 5. Donors were nominally healthy when sampled, though unrecorded immune exposures were likely. Study-wide results and limits: Cytomegalovirus-associated status was assigned to 150 to 200 TCR beta chains.

The sample consisted of PBMCs. The rearrangement uses TRBV10-3 and TRBJ2-7, with TRBD1 matching 7 bases. The clonotype was recovered from a woman between 40 and 50 years old in good health and CMV-seropositive. The CDR3 nucleotides are TGTGCCATCAGCCCGGGACAGTCCTCCTACGAGCAGTACTTC. Translating it yields CAISPGQSSYEQYF.